This passage covers 13 T cell receptor beta chains from one sample sequenced in a study of T cell responses to AZD1222 COVID-19 vaccine. TCRdb keeps only in-frame clones here, not all; method: immunoSEQ multiplex PCR. The data hold approximately 120,000 clones, with 70% to 90% observed a single time. This specimen was peripheral blood, taken on day 0 of AZD1222 vaccination. These receptor sequences come from an adult in good health.

The rearrangement joins TRBV11-3 to TRBJ1-3; weak D call: TRBD1 (6 bases). Germline CDR1 is SGHNT and CDR2 is YENEEA. This CDR3 comprises 15 residues. Trimming cost V 5 bases and J 7 bases, with 18 bases left between them. CDR3 in DNA: TGTGCCAGCAGCCCTCACCCACAGGGACTGAACACCATATATTTT. Its translation is CASSPHPQGLNTIYF. Using reference TRBV11-3 and TRBJ1-3 for the parts outside the CDR3, the full variable domain is EAGVVQSPRYKIIEKKQPVAFWCNPISGHNTLYWYLQNLGQGPELLIRYENEEAVDDSQLPKDRFSAERLKGVDSTLKIQPAELGDSAVYLCASSPHPQGLNTIYFGEGSWLTVV.

This chain connects TRBV6-5 to TRBJ2-3; D is perhaps TRBD1 (5 bases). CDR3 length: 15 amino acids. The germline V gene has CDR1 MNHEY and CDR2 SVGAGI. Trimming took 3 bases from V and 2 from J, leaving 12 bases between them. CDR3 protein: CASSYQGLFTDTQYF. CDR3 coding DNA: TGTGCCAGCAGTTATCAGGGCCTTTTCACAGATACGCAGTATTTT.

This clone was observed once. The rearrangement links TRBV5-1 to TRBJ1-2; no firm D call. This CDR3 comprises 13 residues. CDR1 is SGHRS and CDR2 is YFSETQ in the germline V gene. Trimming cost V 4 bases and J 8 bases, with 15 bases left between them. This CDR3 is CASSADQRWGYTF. CDR3 nucleotides: TGCGCCAGCAGCGCCGACCAGAGGTGGGGCTACACCTTC.

The gene calls are TRBV7-2 and TRBJ1-4; tentative D call: TRBD1 (5 bases). V was cut by 4 bases and J by 3 bases, with 18 bases left in between. Germline V gene data show CDR1 as SGHTA and CDR2 as FQGNSA. CDR3 length: 17 residues. This chain's CDR3 is CASSSRPPGSSNEKLFF. CDR3 sequence (DNA): TGTGCCAGCAGCTCACGCCCCCCAGGGTCGTCTAATGAAAAACTGTTTTTT.

V is TRBV2 and J is TRBJ2-3; D remains ambiguous. Germline loops: CDR1 SNHLY, CDR2 FYNNEI. There are 15 residues in the CDR3. V was trimmed by 6 bases and J by 0 bases, leaving 13 bases between them. CDR3 in DNA: TGTGCCAGCAGCGCAGACGGACCTAGCACAGATACGCAGTATTTT. This translates into CASSADGPSTDTQYF.

The J gene is TRBJ1-6, the V gene TRBV11-1; the D gene is possibly TRBD1 (6 bases). Looked up from germline, CDR1 is SGHAT and CDR2 is FQDESV (reference sequence). The length of the CDR3 is 15 residues. The germline V and J ends were trimmed by 6 bases and 4 bases, with 13 bases remaining between them. The CDR3 here is CASRRMGQYNSPLHF. Written as DNA, the CDR3 is TGTGCCAGCAGACGGATGGGACAATATAATTCACCCCTCCACTTT.

The rearrangement links TRBV19 to TRBJ2-5, with D possibly matching TRBD2 (6 bases). CDR3 length equals 13 residues. V lost 3 bases and J 5 bases, leaving 10 bases between the germline ends. CDR1 and CDR2 from the germline V gene are LNHDA and SQIVND (reference sequence). The CDR3 loop is CASSMVRGETQYF. In DNA form, the CDR3 reads TGTGCCAGTAGTATGGTTCGGGGGGAGACCCAGTACTTC.

The J gene is TRBJ1-2, the V gene TRBV5-8, with a possible D match to TRBD1 (5 bases). This CDR3 comprises 14 residues. Between the trimmed V and J ends, which lost 5 bases and 2 bases, there was a span of 13 bases. In germline, CDR1 is SGHTS, CDR2 YDEGEE. The chain's CDR3 is CASSPGTRNYGYTF. In DNA form, the CDR3 reads TGTGCCAGCAGTCCCGGGACGCGCAACTATGGCTACACCTTC. Using reference TRBV5-8 and TRBJ1-2 for the parts outside the CDR3, the full variable domain is EAGVTQSPTHLIKTRGQQATLRCSPISGHTSVYWYQQALGLGLQFLLWYDEGEERNRGNFPPRFSGRQFPNYSSELNVNALELEDSALYLCASSPGTRNYGYTFGSGTRLTVV.

The V gene is TRBV24-1, the J gene TRBJ1-1; no definite D call. V lost 9 bases to trimming and J lost 9 bases, with 7 bases between them. The V gene's germline CDR1 is KGHDR and CDR2 SFDVKD. This CDR3 spans 9 amino acids. The CDR3 loop reads CATWEKAFF. The CDR3 DNA reads as TGTGCCACCTGGGAGAAAGCTTTCTTT.

The sample holds one count of this clone. The chain combines TRBV4-1 with TRBJ1-2, with 7 bases aligning to TRBD1. Germline-derived CDR1 and CDR2 are MGHRA and YSYEKL. The CDR3 covers 17 residues. V lost 3 bases to trimming and J lost 4 bases; unmatched junction nucleotides: 14. The CDR3 nucleotides are TGCGCCAGCAGCCATCCCGTGGGACAGCCCCGGGGCTATGGCTACACCTTC. Amino acids: CASSHPVGQPRGYGYTF.

The chain employs TRBV4-1 and TRBJ2-4; no clear D gene. Trimming stripped 1 base from V and 3 bases from J, with 10 bases between. Germline CDR1 is MGHRA and CDR2 is YSYEKL. The CDR3 extends over 15 amino acids. The DNA for the CDR3 is TGCGCCAGCAGCCAAGTTGGGAATGGCAAAAACATTCAGTACTTC. This translates into CASSQVGNGKNIQYF.

This sequence joins TRBV20-1 and TRBJ2-7; no clear D. Germline V lookup: CDR1 DFQATT, CDR2 SNEGSKA (reference sequence). CDR3 size: 12 residues. V was cut by 3 bases and J by 1 base, with 7 bases left in between. The CDR3 region is CSASFGSYEQYF. CDR3 coding DNA: TGCAGTGCTAGTTTTGGTTCCTACGAGCAGTACTTC.

This chain links TRBV5-4 with TRBJ2-2; D is undetermined. Germline V gene sequence: CDR1 SGHNT, CDR2 YYREEE (reference sequence). V dropped 4 bases and J dropped 0 bases, with 10 bases sitting between them. CDR3 length: 15 residues. In DNA form, the CDR3 reads TGTGCCAGCAGCCTGACAAGCACGAACACCGGGGAGCTGTTTTTT. Translated, it gives CASSLTSTNTGELFF.